This T cell receptor beta chain was sequenced during a study of T cell repertoires in cytomegalovirus infection. About the study: Signatures in public TCR beta sequences pointed to both CMV infection and matching HLA type.

Remarks on this clonotype: Its matching antigen is unknown.

TCRdb recomputed calls from the reads with MiXCR, one row per CDR3 protein. The sample holds around 500,000 distinct CDR3 sequences, about two fifths seen once. There are 17 residues in the CDR3. The ends lost 2 bases at V and 2 bases at J; junction bases unmatched: 8. The germline V gene has CDR1 MGHRA and CDR2 YSYEKL. V is TRBV4-1 and J is TRBJ2-1; 8 bases agree with TRBD1. Sequences were derived from cultured PBMCs, sampled from culture after CMV antigen stimulation. This sequence was found in a human donor in good health (CMV status not recorded). Some clones in this sample may be carry-over from other donors' samples. The CDR3 protein is CASSQTPGQETYNEQFF. For the CDR3, the DNA is TGCGCCAGCAGCCAAACCCCGGGACAGGAGACCTACAATGAGCAGTTCTTC.